This T cell receptor (beta chain) appears in the sequencing data of a study of cytomegalovirus exposure and HLA in healthy donors. This clone has only one observation. This PCR relied on a set of 60 Vbeta primers and 13 Jbeta primers. The repertoire was sequenced with immunoSEQ multiplex PCR; TCRdb's copy has only in-frame clones and lacks some. There are some 150,000 clones in the sample; around 78% occur only once, and less than 3.5% lies in the top ten. Deletions cut 0 bases from V and 8 bases from J, with 25 bases between. The CDR3 is 19 amino acids. Germline CDR1 SGHVS, CDR2 FNYEAQ. The gene calls are TRBV7-6 and TRBJ1-4, with D tentatively TRBD1 (6 bases). The sequence came from a male donor in good health and CMV-seronegative. Sequencing input: PBMCs. The CDR3 DNA reads as TGTGCCAGCAGCTTAGCGACCTTAAAACAGGGCCACGATCGGGAAAAACTGTTTTTT. Its translation is CASSLATLKQGHDREKLFF.